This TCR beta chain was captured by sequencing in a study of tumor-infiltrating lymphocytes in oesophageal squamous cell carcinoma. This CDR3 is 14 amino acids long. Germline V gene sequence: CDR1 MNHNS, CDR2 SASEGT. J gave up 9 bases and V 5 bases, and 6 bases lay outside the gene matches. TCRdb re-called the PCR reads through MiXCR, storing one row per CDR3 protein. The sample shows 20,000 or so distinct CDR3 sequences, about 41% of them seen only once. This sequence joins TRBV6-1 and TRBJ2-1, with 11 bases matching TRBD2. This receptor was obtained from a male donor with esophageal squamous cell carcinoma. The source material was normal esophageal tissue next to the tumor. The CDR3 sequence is CASSKLAGVSEQFF. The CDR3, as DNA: TGTGCCAGCAGTAAACTAGCGGGAGTCAGTGAGCAGTTCTTC.